These 22 T cell receptor beta chains originate from one sample sequenced in a study of blood T cell repertoires in COVID-19. The data were produced by immunoSEQ multiplex PCR, yet TCRdb's version contains in-frame clones alone and is incomplete. The table shows a few hundred thousand clones, with almost 90% occurring only once. Sample: PBMCs or T cells enriched from blood (not recorded which). The receptors stem from a man in his thirties or forties who had been exposed to COVID-19.

The rearrangement joins TRBV10-2 to TRBJ2-7, with 7 positions matching TRBD2. The CDR3 runs to 13 residues. Germline CDR1 and CDR2: WSHSY and SAAADI. Trimming removed 8 bases from V and 3 bases from J; junction bases left unmatched: 7. CDR3 nucleotides: TGCGCCAGCGCAAGGACTAGACACTACGAGCAGTACTTC. This codes for CASARTRHYEQYF.

This clone was seen a single time. The rearrangement links TRBV5-5 to TRBJ2-3; D is uncertain. Between the trimmed V and J ends, which lost 0 bases and 6 bases, there was a span of 8 bases. Germline V gene lookup returns CDR1 SGHKS and CDR2 YYEKEE (reference sequence). The CDR3 has 13 residues. CDR3 bases: TGTGCCAGCAGCTTGGAGTCGGTGGATACGCAGTATTTT. This codes for CASSLESVDTQYF.

The chain couples TRBV11-2 to TRBJ2-7, with TRBD1 matching over 9 bases. The CDR3 is made up of 17 amino acids. Trimming at V came to 5 bases and at J to 0 bases, leaving 11 bases not matched to a gene. Germline V gene sequence: CDR1 SGHAT, CDR2 FQNNGV. CDR3 region: CASSKTGTGQSSYEQYF. CDR3 in DNA: TGTGCCAGCAGCAAGACCGGGACAGGGCAGAGCTCCTACGAGCAGTACTTC.

This clone was seen only a few times. The chain joins TRBV4-1 to TRBJ2-5; unclear D gene. Germline values: CDR1 MGHRA, CDR2 YSYEKL. V lost 6 bases to trimming and J lost 2 bases, with 13 bases between them. The CDR3 covers 14 residues. CDR3 nucleotides: TGCGCCAGCAGATCTACGGTATGGCAAGAGACCCAGTACTTC. It yields the protein CASRSTVWQETQYF.

The chain carries TRBV7-2 and TRBJ2-7; D may be TRBD2 (6 bases). The germline V gene has CDR1 SGHTA and CDR2 FQGNSA. With 2 bases removed from V and 0 bases from J, the gap between germline ends came to 11 bases. The CDR3 is 15 residues long. This CDR3 reads CASSLLASRSYEQYF. In nucleotides, the CDR3 is TGTGCCAGCAGCTTACTAGCGTCCCGCTCCTACGAGCAGTACTTC.

V and J are TRBV19 and TRBJ2-2; D is unclear. Germline CDR1 LNHDA, CDR2 SQIVND (reference sequence). The CDR3 is 12 amino acids. Trimming shortened V by 3 bases and J by 7 bases, and 6 bases separated the two germline ends. CDR3 loop: CASSILGGELFF. CDR3 coding DNA: TGTGCCAGTAGTATCCTCGGCGGGGAGCTGTTTTTT.

V gene TRBV10-3 combines with J gene TRBJ1-1, with D possibly being TRBD1 (6 bases). V lost 2 bases and J 7 bases, leaving 14 bases between the germline ends. Germline V gene data show CDR1 as ENHRY and CDR2 as SYGVKD. The CDR3 covers 14 residues. This CDR3 is CAISEGLETGEAFF. CDR3 DNA: TGTGCCATCAGTGAGGGGCTTGAGACAGGTGAAGCTTTCTTT.

The chain joins TRBV10-3 to TRBJ1-6; 9 bases agree with TRBD1. CDR1 ENHRY and CDR2 SYGVKD come from the germline V gene. The CDR3 has 17 amino acids. The trim removed 2 bases at V and 7 bases at J, leaving 9 bases unmatched. The CDR3 reads CAISERGQGGRNSPLHF. CDR3 nucleotides: TGTGCCATCAGTGAGAGGGGACAGGGAGGCAGAAATTCACCCCTCCACTTT.

The V gene is TRBV7-9, the J gene TRBJ1-1, with D perhaps TRBD1 (6 bases). From germline, CDR1 is SEHNR and CDR2 FQNEAQ (reference sequence). This CDR3 spans 15 amino acids. The V gene lost 3 bases and the J gene lost 2 bases, with 13 bases spanning the gap. This CDR3 is CASSFTGHLNTEAFF. The CDR3 region has the DNA TGTGCCAGCAGCTTTACGGGACACCTAAACACTGAAGCTTTCTTT.

This chain uses TRBV28 with TRBJ1-1; 7 bases align to TRBD1. J gave up 7 bases and V 4 bases, and 12 bases lay outside the gene matches. From germline, CDR1 is MDHEN and CDR2 SYDVKM. The CDR3 sequence is 15 residues long. The CDR3 coding sequence is TGTGCCAGCAGTTACAGACAGGGAAGGGGCTTTGAAGCTTTCTTT. It translates to CASSYRQGRGFEAFF.

The chain uses TRBV7-9 and TRBJ2-3, with TRBD1 as a possible D gene (6 bases). Trimming removed 1 base from V and 4 bases from J, with 12 bases in between. The CDR3 contains 15 residues. Germline-derived CDR1 and CDR2 are SEHNR and FQNEAQ (reference sequence). In DNA, the CDR3 is TGTGCCAGCAGCTTAGAGGGCAGGGGAGCAGATACGCAGTATTTT. It is translated as CASSLEGRGADTQYF.

The chain recombines TRBV3-1 (or the pseudogene TRBV3-2) with TRBJ1-2, with a possible D match to TRBD1 (6 bases). Germline V gene data show CDR1 as LGHDT and CDR2 as YNNKEL (reference sequence). The length of the CDR3 is 14 residues. Trimming shortened V by 4 bases and J by 5 bases, and 14 bases separated the two germline ends. The CDR3 here is CASSPGQFSYGYTF. CDR3 DNA: TGTGCCAGCAGCCCAGGACAGTTTTCTTATGGCTACACCTTC.

The chain carries TRBV7-6 and TRBJ2-5, with a weak D call TRBD2 (6 bases). Trimming stripped 1 base from V and 5 bases from J, with 11 bases between. The CDR3 extends over 14 amino acids. CDR1 and CDR2 (germline): SGHVS, FNYEAQ. The CDR3 loop is CASSLEAGPETQYF. The DNA for the CDR3 is TGTGCCAGCAGCTTAGAGGCGGGGCCGGAGACCCAGTACTTC.

This chain links TRBV7-2 with TRBJ2-1, with 7 nucleotides matching TRBD2. Per germline, CDR1 SGHTA and CDR2 FQGNSA. The V and J ends lost 5 bases and 10 bases, in that order; junction bases with no gene match: 5. The CDR3 runs 12 residues. Here the CDR3 DNA reads TGTGCCAGCAGCCCTACGGGGGGAGAGCAGTTCTTC. Protein sequence: CASSPTGGEQFF. Based on the CDR3 plus reference TRBV7-2 and TRBJ2-1, the full variable domain is GAGVSQSPSNKVTEKGKDVELRCDPISGHTALYWYRQSLGQGLEFLIYFQGNSAPDKSGLPSDRFSAERTGGSVSTLTIQRTQQEDSAVYLCASSPTGGEQFFGPGTRLTVL.

CDR3 in amino acids: CASSTGPDRAYQPQHF. CDR3 coding DNA: TGCGCCAGCAGCACCGGCCCCGACAGGGCGTACCAGCCCCAGCATTTT. The chain uses TRBV5-1 and TRBJ1-5, with TRBD1 matching 7 bases. J lost 7 bases, V lost 4 bases, and 14 bases had no gene match. The CDR3 loop spans 16 amino acids. Germline assignment: CDR1 SGHRS and CDR2 YFSETQ. Complete variable domain (other parts from reference TRBV5-1 and TRBJ1-5): KAGVTQTPRYLIKTRGQQVTLSCSPISGHRSVSWYQQTPGQGLQFLFEYFSETQRNKGNFPGRFSGRQFSNSRSEMNVSTLELGDSALYLCASSTGPDRAYQPQHFGDGTRLSIL.

The chain has TRBV19 and TRBJ1-5, with 8 positions matching TRBD1. The V and J ends lost 9 bases and 2 bases, in that order; junction bases with no gene match: 9. Germline CDR1 is LNHDA and CDR2 is SQIVND (reference sequence). This CDR3 spans 15 amino acids. The CDR3 protein is CASSDREWGNQPQHF. The CDR3 DNA sequence: TGTGCCAGCTCGGACAGGGAATGGGGCAATCAGCCCCAGCATTTT.

The J gene is TRBJ2-4, the V gene TRBV6-2 or TRBV6-3; D possibly corresponds to TRBD2 (5 bases). V was trimmed by 5 bases and J by 0 bases, leaving 11 bases between them. Germline assignment: CDR1 MNHEY and CDR2 SVGEGT. This CDR3 contains 15 residues. The CDR3 region has the DNA TGTGCCAGCAGTCGCCCGGAGGTAGCCAAAAACATTCAGTACTTC. This sequence encodes CASSRPEVAKNIQYF.

V usage is TRBV4-2 and J usage is TRBJ2-3, with TRBD2 matching over 11 bases. Germline CDR1 and CDR2: LGHNA and YNFKEQ. CDR3 length equals 19 residues. With V trimmed by 1 base and J by 2 bases, 11 bases remained unmatched. DNA for the CDR3: TGTGCCAGCAGCCAAGCTCTAGCGGGGGGCCTGGTCAACACAGATACGCAGTATTTT. Its protein product is CASSQALAGGLVNTDTQYF.

The chain combines TRBV6-2 or TRBV6-3 with TRBJ1-1; 9 nucleotides match TRBD1. The CDR3 runs to 15 residues. Germline V gives CDR1 MNHEY, CDR2 SVGEGT. The junction had 8 bases not matched to a gene; V was cut back by 0 bases and J by 9 bases. Written as DNA, the CDR3 is TGTGCCAGCAGTTACTCCAAAAGCAACAGGGGGCAAGCTTTCTTT. Translation: CASSYSKSNRGQAFF.

The chain recombines TRBV5-4 with TRBJ2-7; 10 nucleotides agree with TRBD1. V lost 0 bases and J lost 2; bases outside the gene matches: 5. This CDR3 has 16 residues. Germline CDR1 is SGHNT and CDR2 is YYREEE (reference sequence). Here the CDR3 DNA reads TGTGCCAGCAGCTTGGGAGGAGGACAGGGGGCCTACGAGCAGTACTTC. Protein sequence: CASSLGGGQGAYEQYF.

The chain joins TRBV7-3 to TRBJ2-7, with 8 bases aligning to TRBD1. From germline, CDR1 is SGHTA and CDR2 FQGTGA. CDR3 length equals 12 residues. Trimming took 5 bases from V and 6 from J; bases not matched to a gene: 3. CDR3 residues: CASSHTGGEQYF. DNA for the CDR3: TGTGCCAGCAGCCACACAGGGGGCGAGCAGTACTTC.

This clone was seen once. The V gene is TRBV18, the J gene TRBJ2-7; 8 nucleotides agree with TRBD1. The V segment lost 1 base and the J segment 4 bases; nucleotides outside the gene matches: 3. Germline V gene sequence: CDR1 KGHSH, CDR2 LQKENI. The CDR3 totals 14 residues. The CDR3 DNA is TGTGCCAGCTCACCACAGCACAGGGGGTACGAGCAGTACTTC. This encodes CASSPQHRGYEQYF.